This is a list of T cell receptor beta chains from one sample in a study of cytotoxic CD8 clonotypes in ibrutinib-treated CLL. Using immunoSEQ multiplex PCR, the repertoire was profiled, and TCRdb retains in-frame clones only, with some absent. The sample holds approximately 91,000 clones, about 85% seen once. The source was PBMCs, collected after 12 months of ibrutinib treatment. All receptors derive from a human donor with chronic lymphocytic leukemia. The CDR3 runs from the conserved cysteine through the conserved F or W. Fields, in order: clone size, D gene, V gene, J gene, CDR3 protein, CDR3 DNA. The D gene is left open where the match is weak. Some rows have no size entry. The others give once, few or many, or a class for an expanded clone.

few	-	TRBV28	TRBJ2-7	CASSSAGALDEQYF	TGTGCCAGCAGTTCGGCAGGGGCGTTGGACGAGCAGTACTTC
once	TRBD2	TRBV25-1	TRBJ2-1	CASSEFGREPYEQFF	TGTGCCAGCAGTGAATTTGGGCGGGAGCCCTATGAGCAGTTCTTC
-	-	TRBV7-8	TRBJ2-2	CASSLRVGGELFF	TGTGCCAGCAGCTTGCGGGTTGGCGGGGAGCTGTTTTTT
-	TRBD1	TRBV11-1	TRBJ2-1	CASSLTFGTGNNEQFF	TGTGCCAGCAGCTTAACCTTTGGGACAGGTAACAATGAGCAGTTCTTC
-	-	TRBV2	TRBJ2-1	CARARDWGHNEQFF	TGTGCCAGGGCCCGGGACTGGGGGCACAATGAGCAGTTCTTC
-	-	TRBV11-2	TRBJ2-5	CASSPGVLVGTQYF	TGTGCCAGCAGCCCCGGGGTACTGGTTGGGACCCAGTACTTC
-	TRBD1	TRBV6-5	TRBJ2-5	CATRQGGETQYF	TGTGCCACCAGACAGGGGGGAGAGACCCAGTACTTC
-	-	TRBV4-3	TRBJ2-7	CASSQERGPPYEQYF	TGCGCCAGCAGCCAAGAGAGGGGACCACCCTACGAGCAGTACTTC
-	-	TRBV19	TRBJ2-7	CASSIMFGGADLTYEQYF	TGTGCCAGTAGTATTATGTTTGGGGGAGCGGATCTAACCTACGAGCAGTACTTC
many	-	TRBV4-2	TRBJ2-5	CASSQGVGETQYF	TGTGCCAGCAGCCAAGGGGTCGGGGAGACCCAGTACTTC
-	-	TRBV5-1	TRBJ1-2	CASSLSRAVYGYTF	TGCGCCAGCAGCTTGTCCAGGGCAGTTTATGGCTACACCTTC
-	-	TRBV9	TRBJ2-6	CASSVPGWAGLNGANVLTF	TGTGCCAGCAGCGTACCTGGGTGGGCCGGATTGAATGGGGCCAACGTCCTGACTTTC
-	-	TRBV6-6	TRBJ2-5	CASSYPNNGQETQYF	TGTGCCAGCAGTTACCCGAATAACGGGCAAGAGACCCAGTACTTC
-	-	TRBV15	TRBJ2-7	CATSRDWGGTGANYEQYF	TGTGCCACCAGCAGAGATTGGGGCGGGACGGGGGCCAACTACGAGCAGTACTTC
-	-	TRBV5-1	TRBJ2-3	CASSLSSGTDTQYF	TGCGCCAGCAGCTTGTCTAGCGGCACAGATACGCAGTATTTT
-	-	TRBV19	TRBJ2-7	CASRHLSEQYF	TGTGCCAGTAGGCACCTCTCCGAGCAGTACTTC
-	TRBD1	TRBV18	TRBJ1-1	CASSPGQGGTEAFF	TGTGCCAGCTCCCCCGGACAGGGGGGGACTGAAGCTTTCTTT
-	-	TRBV28	TRBJ1-1	CASSFGFVWENTEAFF	TGTGCCAGCAGTTTCGGGTTCGTCTGGGAGAACACTGAAGCTTTCTTT
-	-	TRBV4-3	TRBJ2-7	CASSQTRAGEEEQYF	TGCGCCAGCAGCCAAACCCGGGCAGGGGAAGAAGAGCAGTACTTC
-	-	TRBV7-2	TRBJ1-5	CASSSTGARGQPQHF	TGTGCCAGCAGCTCGACCGGGGCACGGGGACAGCCCCAGCATTTT
-	-	TRBV28	TRBJ1-2	CASMEGNPNYGYTF	TGTGCCAGCATGGAGGGGAACCCTAACTATGGCTACACCTTC
-	-	TRBV10-1	TRBJ1-3	CASSDSFGRNTIYF	TGCGCCAGCAGTGACAGCTTTGGACGAAACACCATATATTTT
-	-	TRBV30	TRBJ2-5	CAWSVISGGLETQYF	TGTGCCTGGAGTGTCATTTCAGGGGGACTTGAGACCCAGTACTTC
-	TRBD1	TRBV18	TRBJ1-2	CASSPSGTGARYTF	TGTGCCAGCTCACCATCCGGGACAGGCGCTCGCTACACCTTC
-	-	TRBV7-2	TRBJ2-3	CASSLGSMDTQYF	TGTGCCAGCAGCTTAGGTAGCATGGATACGCAGTATTTT
few	-	TRBV2	TRBJ2-1	CASSADHNEQFF	TGTGCCAGCAGCGCGGACCACAATGAGCAGTTCTTC
-	TRBD2	TRBV11-3	TRBJ2-1	CASSPGSRGGYEQFF	TGTGCCAGCAGCCCGGGGAGCCGGGGGGGGTATGAGCAGTTCTTC
few	-	TRBV15	TRBJ1-2	CATSRDDAVHTF	TGTGCCACCAGCAGAGATGACGCGGTGCACACCTTC
-	-	TRBV6-6	TRBJ2-7	CASTYRQGHSYEQYF	TGTGCCAGCACTTACCGGCAGGGCCACTCCTACGAGCAGTACTTC
once	TRBD1	TRBV25-1	TRBJ1-4	CASSEDPQGVKKLFF	TGTGCCAGCAGTGAAGACCCGCAGGGGGTGAAAAAACTGTTTTTT
-	-	TRBV5-5	TRBJ1-1	CASSRETEAFF	TGTGCCAGCAGCAGGGAGACTGAAGCTTTCTTT
-	TRBD2	TRBV7-2	TRBJ2-1	CASSQGLVGNEQFF	TGTGCCAGCAGCCAGGGACTAGTCGGGAATGAGCAGTTCTTC
-	-	TRBV13	TRBJ1-6	CASSLGAGSNSPLHF	TGTGCCAGCAGCTTAGGGGCCGGCTCTAATTCACCCCTCCACTTT
-	TRBD1	TRBV5-4	TRBJ2-7	CASRTDRVGEQYF	TGTGCCAGCAGGACTGACAGGGTGGGGGAGCAGTACTTC
-	TRBD1	TRBV9	TRBJ2-7	CASSARGGQGTYEQYF	TGTGCCAGCAGCGCAAGAGGGGGACAGGGTACCTACGAGCAGTACTTC
-	-	TRBV5-6	TRBJ2-7	CASSLAGPKRRVYEQYF	TGTGCCAGCAGCTTGGCGGGCCCCAAGCGGAGGGTCTACGAGCAGTACTTC
-	-	TRBV28	TRBJ1-6	CASTLGRLNSPLHF	TGTGCCAGCACCCTGGGGCGCCTTAATTCACCCCTCCACTTT
-	TRBD1	TRBV6-4	TRBJ2-1	CASSPHRGFVNEQFF	TGTGCCAGCAGTCCCCACAGGGGGTTCGTCAATGAGCAGTTCTTC
-	-	TRBV28	TRBJ2-1	CASSVGSYNEQFF	TGTGCCAGCAGTGTGGGCTCCTACAATGAGCAGTTCTTC
-	-	TRBV7-2	TRBJ1-3	CASSLVRQGAGNTIYF	TGTGCCAGCAGCCTTGTACGGCAGGGCGCTGGAAACACCATATATTTT
-	-	TRBV5-4	TRBJ2-7	CASSLAQREYEQYF	TGTGCCAGCAGCTTGGCCCAAAGGGAATACGAGCAGTACTTC